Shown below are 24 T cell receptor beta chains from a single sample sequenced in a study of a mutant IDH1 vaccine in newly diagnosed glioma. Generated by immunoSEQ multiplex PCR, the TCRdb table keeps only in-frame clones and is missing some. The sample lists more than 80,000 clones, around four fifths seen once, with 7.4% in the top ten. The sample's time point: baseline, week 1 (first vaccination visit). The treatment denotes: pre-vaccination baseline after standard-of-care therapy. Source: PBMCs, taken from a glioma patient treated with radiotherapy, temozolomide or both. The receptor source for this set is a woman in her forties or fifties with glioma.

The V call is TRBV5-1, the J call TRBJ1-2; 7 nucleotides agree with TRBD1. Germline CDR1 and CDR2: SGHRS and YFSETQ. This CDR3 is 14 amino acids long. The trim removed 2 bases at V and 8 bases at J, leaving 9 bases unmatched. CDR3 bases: TGCGCCAGCAGCTTAGGGCAGGGGGGTGGCGGCTACACCTTC. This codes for CASSLGQGGGGYTF. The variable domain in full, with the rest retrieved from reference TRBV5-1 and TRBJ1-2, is KAGVTQTPRYLIKTRGQQVTLSCSPISGHRSVSWYQQTPGQGLQFLFEYFSETQRNKGNFPGRFSGRQFSNSRSEMNVSTLELGDSALYLCASSLGQGGGGYTFGSGTRLTVV.

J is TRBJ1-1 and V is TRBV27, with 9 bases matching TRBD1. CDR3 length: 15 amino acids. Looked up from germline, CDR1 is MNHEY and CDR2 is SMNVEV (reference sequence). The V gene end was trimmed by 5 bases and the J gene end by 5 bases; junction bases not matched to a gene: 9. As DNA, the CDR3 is TGTGCCAGCAGTACCCTAACAGGGGGCAGGACTGAAGCTTTCTTT. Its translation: CASSTLTGGRTEAFF.

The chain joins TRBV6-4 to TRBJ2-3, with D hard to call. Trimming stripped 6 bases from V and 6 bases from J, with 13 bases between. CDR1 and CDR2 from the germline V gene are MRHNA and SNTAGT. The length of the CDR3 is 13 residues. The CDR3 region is CASSPVATDTQYF. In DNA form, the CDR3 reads TGTGCCAGCAGCCCCGTGGCGACCGATACGCAGTATTTT.

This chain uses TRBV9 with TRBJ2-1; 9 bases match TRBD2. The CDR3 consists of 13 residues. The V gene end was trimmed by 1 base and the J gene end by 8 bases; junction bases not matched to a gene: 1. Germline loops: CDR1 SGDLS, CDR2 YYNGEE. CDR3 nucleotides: TGTGCCAGCAGCGTATTAGCGGGGGATGAGCAGTTCTTC. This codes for CASSVLAGDEQFF.

The CDR3 nucleotides are TGTGCCAGCAGTTACGGGGGGGCGAACACTGAAGCTTTCTTT. The encoded protein is CASSYGGANTEAFF. The J gene is TRBJ1-1, the V gene TRBV6-5; a possible D gene is TRBD1 (6 bases). Trimming stripped 2 bases from V and 1 base from J, with 8 bases between. The CDR3 length is 14 residues. CDR1 MNHEY and CDR2 SVGAGI come from the germline V gene.

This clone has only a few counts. CDR3 bases: TGCAGTGCTAGAGGGGACAGGGAAGCTTTCTTT. Its translation is CSARGDREAFF. The rearrangement joins TRBV20-1 to TRBJ1-1; TRBD1 matches at 8 bases. The germline gives CDR1 DFQATT, CDR2 SNEGSKA (reference sequence). The CDR3 runs 11 residues. The junction had 0 bases not matched to a gene; V was cut back by 1 base and J by 8 bases.

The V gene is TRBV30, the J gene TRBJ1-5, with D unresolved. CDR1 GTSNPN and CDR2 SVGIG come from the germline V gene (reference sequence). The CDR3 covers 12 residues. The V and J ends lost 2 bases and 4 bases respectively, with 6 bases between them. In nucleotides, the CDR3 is TGTGCCTGGAGTACGGGAAATCAGCCCCAGCATTTT. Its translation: CAWSTGNQPQHF. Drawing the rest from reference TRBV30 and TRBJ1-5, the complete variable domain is SQTIHQWPATLVQPVGSPLSLECTVEGTSNPNLYWYRQAAGRGLQLLFYSVGIGQISSEVPQNLSASRPQDRQFILSSKKLLLSDSGFYLCAWSTGNQPQHFGDGTRLSIL.

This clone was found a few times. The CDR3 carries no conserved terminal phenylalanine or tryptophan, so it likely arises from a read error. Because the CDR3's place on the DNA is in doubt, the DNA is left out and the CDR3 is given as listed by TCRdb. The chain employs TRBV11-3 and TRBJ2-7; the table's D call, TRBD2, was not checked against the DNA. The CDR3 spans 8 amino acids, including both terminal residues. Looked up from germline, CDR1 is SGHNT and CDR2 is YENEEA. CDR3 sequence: CASSLNHG.

In DNA form, the CDR3 reads TGTGCCAGCACCATCGACAGGGTTAATTCACCCCTCCACTTT. It codes for CASTIDRVNSPLHF. This chain uses TRBV6-5 with TRBJ1-6; 7 nucleotides align to TRBD1. J was trimmed by 6 bases and V by 7 bases; bases with no gene match: 6. The CDR3 is 14 residues long. Germline values: CDR1 MNHEY, CDR2 SVGAGI.

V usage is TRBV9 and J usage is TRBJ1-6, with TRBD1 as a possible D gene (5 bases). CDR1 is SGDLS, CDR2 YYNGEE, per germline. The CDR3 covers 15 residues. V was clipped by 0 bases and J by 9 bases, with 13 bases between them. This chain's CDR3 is CASSVDGGKGSPLHF. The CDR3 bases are TGTGCCAGCAGCGTAGATGGGGGAAAGGGTTCACCCCTCCACTTT.

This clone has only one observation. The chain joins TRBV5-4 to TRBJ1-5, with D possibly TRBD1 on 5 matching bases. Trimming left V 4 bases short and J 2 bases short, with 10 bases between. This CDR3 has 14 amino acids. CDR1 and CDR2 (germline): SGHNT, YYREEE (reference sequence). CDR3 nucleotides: TGTGCCAGCAGCCTAGCGGGACGCAATCAGCCCCAGCATTTT. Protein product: CASSLAGRNQPQHF.

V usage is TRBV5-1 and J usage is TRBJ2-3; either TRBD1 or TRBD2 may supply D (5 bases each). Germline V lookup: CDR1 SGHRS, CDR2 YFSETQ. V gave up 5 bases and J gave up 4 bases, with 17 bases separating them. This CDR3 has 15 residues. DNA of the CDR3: TGCGCCAGCAGGGGGGATGGGGTTTTCTCAGATACGCAGTATTTT. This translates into CASRGDGVFSDTQYF.

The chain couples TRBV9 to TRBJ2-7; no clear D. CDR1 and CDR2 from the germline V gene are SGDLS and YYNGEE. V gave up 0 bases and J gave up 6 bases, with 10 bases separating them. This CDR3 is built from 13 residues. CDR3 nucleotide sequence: TGTGCCAGCAGCGTAGCTGGGTCGGGCGAGCAGTACTTC. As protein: CASSVAGSGEQYF.

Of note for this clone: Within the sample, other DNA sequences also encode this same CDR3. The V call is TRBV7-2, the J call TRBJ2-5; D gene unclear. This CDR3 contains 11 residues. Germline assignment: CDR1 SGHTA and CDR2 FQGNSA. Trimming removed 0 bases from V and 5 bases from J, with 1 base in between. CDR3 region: CASSLAETQYF. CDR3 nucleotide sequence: TGTGCCAGCAGCTTAGCCGAGACCCAGTACTTC.

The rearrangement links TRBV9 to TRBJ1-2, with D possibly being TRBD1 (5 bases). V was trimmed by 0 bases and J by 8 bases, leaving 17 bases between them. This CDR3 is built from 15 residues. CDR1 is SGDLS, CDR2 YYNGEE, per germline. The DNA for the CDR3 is TGTGCCAGCAGCGTAGCCACGATCCCGCGGGGGGGCTACACCTTC. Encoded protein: CASSVATIPRGGYTF.

The CDR3: CAWSVLGEQYF. Written as DNA, the CDR3 is TGTGCCTGGAGTGTACTGGGCGAGCAGTACTTC. The chain couples TRBV30 to TRBJ2-7; D is unclear. The CDR3 is made up of 11 amino acids. The V end lost 0 bases, the J end lost 6 bases, and 6 bases lay between the germline ends. The germline V gene encodes CDR1 GTSNPN and CDR2 SVGIG (reference sequence).

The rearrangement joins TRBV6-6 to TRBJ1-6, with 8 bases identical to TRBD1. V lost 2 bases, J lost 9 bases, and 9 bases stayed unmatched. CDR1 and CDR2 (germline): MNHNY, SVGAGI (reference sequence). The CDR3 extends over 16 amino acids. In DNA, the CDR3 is TGTGCCAGCAGTTACCTCCTACAGGGGGAGACTTCACCCCTCCACTTT. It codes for CASSYLLQGETSPLHF.

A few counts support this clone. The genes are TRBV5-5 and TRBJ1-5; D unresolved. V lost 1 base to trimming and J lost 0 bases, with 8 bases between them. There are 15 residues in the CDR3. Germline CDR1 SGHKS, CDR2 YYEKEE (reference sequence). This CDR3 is CASSLLASSNQPQHF. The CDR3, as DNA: TGTGCCAGCAGCTTGTTGGCCAGTAGCAATCAGCCCCAGCATTTT. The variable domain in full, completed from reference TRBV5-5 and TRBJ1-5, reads DAGVTQSPTHLIKTRGQQVTLRCSPISGHKSVSWYQQVLGQGPQFIFQYYEKEERGRGNFPDRFSARQFPNYSSELNVNALLLGDSALYLCASSLLASSNQPQHFGDGTRLSIL.

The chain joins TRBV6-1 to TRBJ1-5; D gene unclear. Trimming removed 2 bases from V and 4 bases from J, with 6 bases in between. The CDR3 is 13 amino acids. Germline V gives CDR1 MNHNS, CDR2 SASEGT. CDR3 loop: CASSELTNQPQHF. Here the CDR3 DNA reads TGTGCCAGCAGTGAATTGACAAATCAGCCCCAGCATTTT.

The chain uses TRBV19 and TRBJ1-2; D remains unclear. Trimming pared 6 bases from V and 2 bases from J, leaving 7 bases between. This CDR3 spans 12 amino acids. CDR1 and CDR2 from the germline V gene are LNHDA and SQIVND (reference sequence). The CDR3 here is CASRDGNYGYTF. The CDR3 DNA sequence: TGTGCCAGTAGGGACGGAAACTATGGCTACACCTTC.

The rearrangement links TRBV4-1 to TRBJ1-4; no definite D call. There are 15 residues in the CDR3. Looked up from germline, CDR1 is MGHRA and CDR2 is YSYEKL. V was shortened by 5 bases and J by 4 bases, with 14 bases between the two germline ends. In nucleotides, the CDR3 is TGCGCCAGCAGCGCCTCCGATATAGTTAATGAAAAACTGTTTTTT. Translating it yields CASSASDIVNEKLFF.

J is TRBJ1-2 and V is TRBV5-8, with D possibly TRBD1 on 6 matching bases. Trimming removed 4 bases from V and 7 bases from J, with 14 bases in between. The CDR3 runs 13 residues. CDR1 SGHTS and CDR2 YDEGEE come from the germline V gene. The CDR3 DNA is TGTGCCAGCAGCCCTTCAGGGGCAGGTGGCTACACCTTC. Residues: CASSPSGAGGYTF.

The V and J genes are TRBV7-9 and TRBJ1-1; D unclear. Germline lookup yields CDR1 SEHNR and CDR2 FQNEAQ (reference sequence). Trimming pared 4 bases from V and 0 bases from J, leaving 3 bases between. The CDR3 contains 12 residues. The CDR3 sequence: CASSYVNTEAFF. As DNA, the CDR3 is TGTGCCAGCAGCTATGTGAACACTGAAGCTTTCTTT.

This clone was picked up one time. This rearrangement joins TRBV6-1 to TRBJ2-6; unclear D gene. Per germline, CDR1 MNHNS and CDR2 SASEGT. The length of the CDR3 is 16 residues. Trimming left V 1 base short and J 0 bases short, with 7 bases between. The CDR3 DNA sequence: TGTGCCAGCAGTGAAGACGGCTACTCTGGGGCCAACGTCCTGACTTTC. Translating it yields CASSEDGYSGANVLTF.